This TCR beta chain was identified during a study of CD8+CD57+ T cells in acquired aplastic anemia. V was trimmed by 1 base and J by 6 bases, leaving 9 bases between them. Looked up from germline, CDR1 is SGHTA and CDR2 is FQGTGA. CDR3 length equals 13 residues. The authors sequenced patients whose flow cytometry had shown CD8+CD57+ cell expansion. Profiles of TCR beta VDJ and CDR3 were generated from a genomic DNA template. TCRdb reprocessed the reads via MiXCR and lists one record per CDR3 protein. Of approximately 180,000 distinct CDR3 sequences listed, 45% to 55% are singletons. This clonotype was counted at least ten times.

Sample: sorted CD4+, CD8+, or CD8+CD57+ T cells (not recorded which) from PBMCs. The source is a human donor with aplastic anemia. J is TRBJ1-1 and V is TRBV7-3, with D hard to call. The chain's CDR3 is CASSLRGRAEAFF. CDR3 sequence (DNA): TGTGCCAGCAGCTTAAGGGGTAGGGCTGAAGCTTTCTTT.